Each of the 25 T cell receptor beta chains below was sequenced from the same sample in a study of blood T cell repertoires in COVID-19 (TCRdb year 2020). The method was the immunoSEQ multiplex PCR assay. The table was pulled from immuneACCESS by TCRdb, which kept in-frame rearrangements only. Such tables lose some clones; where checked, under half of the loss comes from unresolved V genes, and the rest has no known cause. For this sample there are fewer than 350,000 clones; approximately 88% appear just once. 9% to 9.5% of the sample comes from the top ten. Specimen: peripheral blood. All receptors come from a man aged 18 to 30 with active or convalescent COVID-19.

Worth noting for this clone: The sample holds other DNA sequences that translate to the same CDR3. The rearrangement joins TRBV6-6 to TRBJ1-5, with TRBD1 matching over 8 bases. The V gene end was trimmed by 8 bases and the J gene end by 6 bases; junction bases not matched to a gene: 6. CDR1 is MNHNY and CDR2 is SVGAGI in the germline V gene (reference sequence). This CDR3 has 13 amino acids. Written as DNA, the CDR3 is TGTGCCAGCTCTGACAGGGGAAGTCAGCCCCAGCATTTT. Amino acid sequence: CASSDRGSQPQHF.

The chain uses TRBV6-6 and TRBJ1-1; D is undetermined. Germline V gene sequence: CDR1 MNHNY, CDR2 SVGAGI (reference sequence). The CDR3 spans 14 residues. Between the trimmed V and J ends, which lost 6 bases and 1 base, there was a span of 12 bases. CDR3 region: CASSPPGGNTEAFF. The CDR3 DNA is TGTGCCAGCAGCCCTCCGGGAGGGAACACTGAAGCTTTCTTT.

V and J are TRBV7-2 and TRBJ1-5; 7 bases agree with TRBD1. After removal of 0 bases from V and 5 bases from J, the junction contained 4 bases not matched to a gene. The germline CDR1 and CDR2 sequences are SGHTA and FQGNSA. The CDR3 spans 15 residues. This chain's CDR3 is CASSLAEGAYQPQHF. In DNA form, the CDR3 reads TGTGCCAGCAGCTTAGCTGAGGGGGCGTATCAGCCCCAGCATTTT.

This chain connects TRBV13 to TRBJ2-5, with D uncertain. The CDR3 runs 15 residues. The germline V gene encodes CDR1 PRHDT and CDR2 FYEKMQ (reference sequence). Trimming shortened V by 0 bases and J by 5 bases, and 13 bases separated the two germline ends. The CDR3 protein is CASSLGLGLGETQYF. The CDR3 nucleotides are TGTGCCAGCAGCTTAGGCCTTGGGTTGGGCGAGACCCAGTACTTC.

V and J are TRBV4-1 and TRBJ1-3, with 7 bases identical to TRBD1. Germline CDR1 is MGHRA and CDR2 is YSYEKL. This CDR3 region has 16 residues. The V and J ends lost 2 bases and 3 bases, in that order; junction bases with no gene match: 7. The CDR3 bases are TGCGCCAGCAGCCAACCCGACAGGGAGGATGGAAACACCATATATTTT. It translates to CASSQPDREDGNTIYF.

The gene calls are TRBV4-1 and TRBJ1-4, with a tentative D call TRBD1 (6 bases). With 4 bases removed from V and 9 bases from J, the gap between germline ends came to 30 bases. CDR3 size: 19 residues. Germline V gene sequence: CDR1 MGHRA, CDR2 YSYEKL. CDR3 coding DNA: TGCGCCAGCAGCCTGAACGGGATGGGGGCCGACCCTCCGCAAAAAAAACTGTTTTTT. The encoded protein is CASSLNGMGADPPQKKLFF.

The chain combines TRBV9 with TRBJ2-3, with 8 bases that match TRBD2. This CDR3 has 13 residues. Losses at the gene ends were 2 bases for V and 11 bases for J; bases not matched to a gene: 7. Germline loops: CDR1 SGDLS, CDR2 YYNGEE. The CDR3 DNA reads TGTGCCAGCAGCGTCGCTCTCGCGGGGGGGCAGTATTTT. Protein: CASSVALAGGQYF.

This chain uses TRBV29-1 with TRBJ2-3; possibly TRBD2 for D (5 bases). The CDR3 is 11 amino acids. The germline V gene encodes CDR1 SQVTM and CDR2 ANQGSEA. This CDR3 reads CTPEGLDTQYF. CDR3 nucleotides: TGCACCCCCGAGGGCCTAGATACGCAGTATTTT.

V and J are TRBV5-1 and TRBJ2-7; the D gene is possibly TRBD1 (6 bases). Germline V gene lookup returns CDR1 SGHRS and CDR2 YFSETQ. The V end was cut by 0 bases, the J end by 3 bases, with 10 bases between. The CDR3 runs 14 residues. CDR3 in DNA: TGCGCCAGCAGCTTGGGTCAGGGGATCTACGAGCAGTACTTC. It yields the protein CASSLGQGIYEQYF.

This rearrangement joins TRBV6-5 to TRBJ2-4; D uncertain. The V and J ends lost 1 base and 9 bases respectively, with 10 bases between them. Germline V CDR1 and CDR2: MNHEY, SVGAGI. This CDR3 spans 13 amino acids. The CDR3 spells CASSYFSSSIQYF. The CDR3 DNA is TGTGCCAGCAGTTACTTTAGCTCTAGCATTCAGTACTTC.

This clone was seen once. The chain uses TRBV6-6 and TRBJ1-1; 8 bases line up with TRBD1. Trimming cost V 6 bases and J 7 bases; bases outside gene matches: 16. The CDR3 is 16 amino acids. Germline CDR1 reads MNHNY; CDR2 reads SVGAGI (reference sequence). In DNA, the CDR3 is TGTGCCAGCAGGGGGTCCCAGGGGGCGCGAGGCGTTGAAGCTTTCTTT. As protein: CASRGSQGARGVEAFF.

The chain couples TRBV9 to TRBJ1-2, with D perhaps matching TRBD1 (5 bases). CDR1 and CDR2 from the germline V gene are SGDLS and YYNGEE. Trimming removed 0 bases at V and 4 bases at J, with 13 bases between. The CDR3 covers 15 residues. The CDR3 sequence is CASSVELGGAYGYTF. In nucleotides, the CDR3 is TGTGCCAGCAGCGTAGAGCTCGGTGGGGCCTATGGCTACACCTTC.

CDR3 bases: TGTGCCAGCAGCCTCGGGGCGGGGGTTACTCCCTACGAGCAGTACTTC. Translated: CASSLGAGVTPYEQYF. The chain is built from TRBV11-2 and TRBJ2-7, with 7 bases matching TRBD2. The length of the CDR3 is 16 residues. Germline CDR1 reads SGHAT; CDR2 reads FQNNGV. V lost 5 bases to trimming and J lost 2 bases; unmatched junction nucleotides: 12.

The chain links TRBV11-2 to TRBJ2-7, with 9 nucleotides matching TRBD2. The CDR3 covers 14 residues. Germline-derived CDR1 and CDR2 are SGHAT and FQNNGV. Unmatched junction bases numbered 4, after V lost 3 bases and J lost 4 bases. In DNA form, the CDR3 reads TGTGCCAGCAGCTTCGGTAGCGGGGGTTACGAGCAGTACTTC. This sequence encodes CASSFGSGGYEQYF. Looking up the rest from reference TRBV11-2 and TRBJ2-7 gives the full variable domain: EAGVAQSPRYKIIEKRQSVAFWCNPISGHATLYWYQQILGQGPKLLIQFQNNGVVDDSQLPKDRFSAERLKGVDSTLKIQPAKLEDSAVYLCASSFGSGGYEQYFGPGTRLTVT.

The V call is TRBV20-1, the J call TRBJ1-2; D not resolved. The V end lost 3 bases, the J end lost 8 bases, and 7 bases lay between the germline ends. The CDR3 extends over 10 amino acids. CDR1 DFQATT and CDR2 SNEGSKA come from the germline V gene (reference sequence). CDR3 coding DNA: TGCAGTGCTAGTGGTACAGGCTACACCTTC. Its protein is CSASGTGYTF.

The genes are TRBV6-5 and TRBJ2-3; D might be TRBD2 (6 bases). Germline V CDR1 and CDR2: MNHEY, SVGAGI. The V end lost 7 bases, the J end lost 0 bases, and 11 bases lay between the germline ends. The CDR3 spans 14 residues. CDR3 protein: CASKSRGSTDTQYF. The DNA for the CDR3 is TGTGCCAGCAAGTCGCGGGGAAGCACAGATACGCAGTATTTT.

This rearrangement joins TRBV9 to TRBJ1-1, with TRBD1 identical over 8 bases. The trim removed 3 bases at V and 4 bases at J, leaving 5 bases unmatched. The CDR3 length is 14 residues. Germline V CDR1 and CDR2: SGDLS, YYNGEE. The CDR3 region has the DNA TGTGCCAGCAGCGGGACAGGGCTTAGCACTGAAGCTTTCTTT. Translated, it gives CASSGTGLSTEAFF.

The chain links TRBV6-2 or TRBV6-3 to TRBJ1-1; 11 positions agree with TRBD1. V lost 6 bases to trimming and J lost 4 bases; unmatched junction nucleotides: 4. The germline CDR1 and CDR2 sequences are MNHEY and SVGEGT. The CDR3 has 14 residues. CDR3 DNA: TGTGCCAGCAGCCTCGGGACAGGGGGCACTGAAGCTTTCTTT. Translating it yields CASSLGTGGTEAFF.

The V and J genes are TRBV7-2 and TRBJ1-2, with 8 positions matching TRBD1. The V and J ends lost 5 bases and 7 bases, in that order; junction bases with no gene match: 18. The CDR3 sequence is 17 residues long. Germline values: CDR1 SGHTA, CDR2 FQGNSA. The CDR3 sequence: CASSPNPQGAVLLGYTF. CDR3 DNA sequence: TGTGCCAGCAGCCCAAATCCCCAGGGGGCGGTCTTGCTTGGCTACACCTTC. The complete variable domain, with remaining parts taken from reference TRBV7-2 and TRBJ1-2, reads GAGVSQSPSNKVTEKGKDVELRCDPISGHTALYWYRQSLGQGLEFLIYFQGNSAPDKSGLPSDRFSAERTGGSVSTLTIQRTQQEDSAVYLCASSPNPQGAVLLGYTFGSGTRLTVV.

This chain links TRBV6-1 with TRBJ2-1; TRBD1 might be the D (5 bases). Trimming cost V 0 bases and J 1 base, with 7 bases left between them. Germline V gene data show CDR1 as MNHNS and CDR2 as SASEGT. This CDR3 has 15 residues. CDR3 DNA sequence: TGTGCCAGCAGTGAAGCGACAGATTCCTACAATGAGCAGTTCTTC. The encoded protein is CASSEATDSYNEQFF.

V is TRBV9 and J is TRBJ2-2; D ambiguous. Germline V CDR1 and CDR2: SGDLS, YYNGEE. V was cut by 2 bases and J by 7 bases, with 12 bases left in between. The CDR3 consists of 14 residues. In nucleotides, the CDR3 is TGTGCCAGCAGCGTTGGGCCAGACATCGGGGAGCTGTTTTTT. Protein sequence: CASSVGPDIGELFF.

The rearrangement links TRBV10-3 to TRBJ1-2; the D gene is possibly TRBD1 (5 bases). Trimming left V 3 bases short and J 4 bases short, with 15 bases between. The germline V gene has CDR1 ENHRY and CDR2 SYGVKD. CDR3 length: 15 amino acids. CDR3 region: CAISDIWGLFYGYTF. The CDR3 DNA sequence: TGTGCCATCAGTGACATTTGGGGACTATTCTATGGCTACACCTTC.

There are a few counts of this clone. CDR3 in DNA: TGTGCCAGCAGCTCCCTAGCGGGGACCACAGATACGCAGTATTTT. It encodes CASSSLAGTTDTQYF. V is TRBV7-9 and J is TRBJ2-3, with 9 bases identical to TRBD2. CDR3 length: 15 residues. Looked up from germline, CDR1 is SEHNR and CDR2 is FQNEAQ (reference sequence). V was clipped by 4 bases and J by 2 bases; unmatched bases: 4.

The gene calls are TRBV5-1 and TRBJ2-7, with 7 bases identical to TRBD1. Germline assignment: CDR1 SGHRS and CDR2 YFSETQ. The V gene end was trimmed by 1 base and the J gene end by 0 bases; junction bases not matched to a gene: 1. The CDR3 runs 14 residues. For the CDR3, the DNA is TGCGCCAGCAGCTTGACAGGGGCCTCCTACGAGCAGTACTTC. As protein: CASSLTGASYEQYF.

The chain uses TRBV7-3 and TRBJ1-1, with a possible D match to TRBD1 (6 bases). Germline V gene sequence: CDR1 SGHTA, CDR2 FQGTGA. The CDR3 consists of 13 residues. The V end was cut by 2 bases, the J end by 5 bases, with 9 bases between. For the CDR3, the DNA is TGTGCCAGCAGCTTACTTACAGGGACTGAAGCTTTCTTT. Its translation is CASSLLTGTEAFF. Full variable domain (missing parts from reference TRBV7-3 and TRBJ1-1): GAGVSQTPSNKVTEKGKYVELRCDPISGHTALYWYRQSLGQGPEFLIYFQGTGAADDSGLPNDRFFAVRPEGSVSTLKIQRTERGDSAVYLCASSLLTGTEAFFGQGTRLTVV.